The 6 T cell receptor beta chains given below trace back to one sample, sequenced in a study of T cells in Graves' hyperthyroidism and ophthalmopathy. TCR beta CDR3 region amplification was performed from RNA transcripts. RT-PCR in the first round (using the HTBI primer set) targeted the TCR CDR3. TCRdb itself ran the multiplex PCR reads through MiXCR, one entry per CDR3 protein. The sample shows roughly 600,000 distinct CDR3 sequences, roughly 15% of them seen only once. Sequenced input: blood. The receptors were gathered from a woman in her 50s with Graves' ophthalmopathy.

This clonotype showed up many times. The chain carries TRBV11-3 and TRBJ2-2; D is unclear. Germline CDR1 SGHNT, CDR2 YENEEA. The CDR3 consists of 14 residues. The V gene lost 1 base and the J gene lost 7 bases, with 10 bases spanning the gap. The CDR3 loop is CASSLVVTDGELFF. For the CDR3, the DNA is TGTGCCAGCAGCTTAGTAGTAACGGACGGGGAGCTGTTTTTT.

This clonotype was detected many times. The gene calls are TRBV20-1 and TRBJ1-2; D unclear. This CDR3 region has 12 residues. Germline CDR1 DFQATT, CDR2 SNEGSKA (reference sequence). V was cut by 4 bases and J by 4 bases, with 10 bases left in between. CDR3 sequence: CSATTGPYGYTF. The CDR3 nucleotides read TGCAGTGCTACCACCGGGCCCTATGGCTACACCTTC.

This clonotype has just a few counts. The chain carries TRBV27 and TRBJ2-5; 7 nucleotides line up with TRBD2. Trimming at V came to 5 bases and at J to 8 bases, leaving 14 bases not matched to a gene. CDR3 size: 15 residues. The germline gives CDR1 MNHEY, CDR2 SMNVEV (reference sequence). The CDR3 region is CASSPDSVGGLTQYF. DNA of the CDR3: TGTGCCAGCAGTCCAGACAGCGTGGGAGGGCTAACCCAGTACTTC.

This clonotype was seen more than once but under ten times. The gene calls are TRBV11-2 and TRBJ2-2; D is perhaps TRBD1 (6 bases). V was pared by 1 base and J by 6 bases, with 9 bases between. Germline values: CDR1 SGHAT, CDR2 FQNNGV. The CDR3 is 14 amino acids. The CDR3: CASSLGQDAGELFF. In DNA, the CDR3 is TGTGCCAGCAGCTTAGGACAGGACGCCGGGGAGCTGTTTTTT.

The CDR3, as DNA: TGTGCCAGCATTGGGTTTCGAGGCCCAAACACCGGGGAGCTGTTTTTT. This encodes CASIGFRGPNTGELFF. The V call is TRBV11-2, the J call TRBJ2-2, with D uncertain. This CDR3 is 16 amino acids long. V lost 7 bases and J lost 2, with 17 bases in between. CDR1 SGHAT and CDR2 FQNNGV come from the germline V gene.

A few counts support this clonotype. The chain links TRBV5-1 to TRBJ1-1; a weak D match, TRBD1 (6 bases). Germline V CDR1 and CDR2: SGHRS, YFSETQ. CDR3 size: 14 residues. Trimming stripped 4 bases from V and 4 bases from J, with 14 bases between. CDR3 coding DNA: TGCGCCAGCAGCCCGGACAGTTATCCCACTGAAGCTTTCTTT. It encodes CASSPDSYPTEAFF.